What follows describes a single T cell receptor beta chain. No antigen is known for it. The record originates from a study of CD4 T cells in relation to SARS-CoV-2 and coronaviruses. Study as a whole: TCR beta CDR3s were sequenced after 10-day antigen culture of PBMCs. The HLA restriction of the shared crossreactive spike epitopes was mapped.

This CDR3 has 11 residues. Germline V gives CDR1 MNHNY, CDR2 SVGAGI (reference sequence). Between the trimmed V and J ends, which lost 7 bases and 5 bases, there was a span of 9 bases. Assay: immunoSEQ multiplex PCR; the TCRdb copy retains only in-frame clones and omits some. The table lists approximately 20,000 clones, 76% of them singletons. Unexposed donor CD4+ T cells date from about 2011-2019, before the COVID-19 pandemic. Isolation of CD4+ T cells took place after roughly nine days in culture. As cell numbers allowed, unexposed-donor CD4+ T cells faced SARS-CoV-2 S/N and four cold-coronavirus spikes.

The TCR comes from a human donor in good health. The V and J genes are TRBV6-6 and TRBJ2-7; a possible D gene is TRBD1 (5 bases). The specimen sequenced was CD4+ T cells from PBMCs, cultured in vitro. Here the CDR3 DNA reads TGTGCCAGCACGCCAGGGCACGAGCAGTACTTC. Translated: CASTPGHEQYF.